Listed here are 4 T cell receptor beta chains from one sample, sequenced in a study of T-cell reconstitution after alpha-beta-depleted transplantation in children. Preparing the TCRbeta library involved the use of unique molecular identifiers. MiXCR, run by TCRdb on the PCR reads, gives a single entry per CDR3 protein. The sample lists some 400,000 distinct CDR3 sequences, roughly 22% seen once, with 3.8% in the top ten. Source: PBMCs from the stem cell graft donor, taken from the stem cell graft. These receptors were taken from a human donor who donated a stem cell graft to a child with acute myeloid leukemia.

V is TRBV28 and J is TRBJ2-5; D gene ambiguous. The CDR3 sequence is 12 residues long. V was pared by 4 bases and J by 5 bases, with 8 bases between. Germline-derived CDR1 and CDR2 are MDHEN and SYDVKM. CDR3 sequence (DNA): TGTGCCAGCAGTTCAACAGTTGAGACCCAGTACTTC. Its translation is CASSSTVETQYF.

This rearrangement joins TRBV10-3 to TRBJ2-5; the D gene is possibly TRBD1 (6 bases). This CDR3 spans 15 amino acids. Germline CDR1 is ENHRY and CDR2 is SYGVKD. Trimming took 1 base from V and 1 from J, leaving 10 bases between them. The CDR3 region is CAISEWDTFQETQYF. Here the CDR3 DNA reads TGTGCCATCAGTGAGTGGGACACGTTCCAAGAGACCCAGTACTTC.

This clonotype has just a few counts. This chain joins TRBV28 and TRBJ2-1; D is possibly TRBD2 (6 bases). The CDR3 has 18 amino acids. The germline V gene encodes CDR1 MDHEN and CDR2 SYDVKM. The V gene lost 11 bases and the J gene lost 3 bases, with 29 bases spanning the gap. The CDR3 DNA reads TGTGCCGTAGGGAGGAGGGAGCCCTGGCGAAGAGGCTACAATGAGCAGTTCTTC. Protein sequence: CAVGRREPWRRGYNEQFF.

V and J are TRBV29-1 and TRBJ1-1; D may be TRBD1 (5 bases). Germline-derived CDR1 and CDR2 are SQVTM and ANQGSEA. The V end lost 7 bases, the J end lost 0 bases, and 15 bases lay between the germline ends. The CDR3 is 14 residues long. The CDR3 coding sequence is TGCAGCGCAAGGGACGGTAACTTGAACACTGAAGCTTTCTTT. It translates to CSARDGNLNTEAFF.